These 25 T cell receptor beta chains originate from one sample sequenced in a study of T cells after somatic rescue of genetic block. Some clones are missing from TCRdb's copy, which holds only in-frame ones; the method was immunoSEQ multiplex PCR. The profile shows tens of thousands of clones, just under 95% of them singletons. Sequencing input: peripheral blood mononuclear cells (PBMCs). The receptors originated from a man in his forties or fifties.

The gene calls are TRBV27 and TRBJ2-5; D not certain. This CDR3 is 14 amino acids long. Germline assignment: CDR1 MNHEY and CDR2 SMNVEV (reference sequence). Trimming removed 5 bases from V and 0 bases from J, with 10 bases in between. CDR3 sequence: CASSRLSNQETQYF. The CDR3 DNA reads as TGTGCCAGCAGTCGACTGTCTAACCAAGAGACCCAGTACTTC.

The V gene is TRBV6-7, the J gene TRBJ2-7; a possible D gene is TRBD2 (6 bases). TRBV6-7 is filed as an ORF, its function uncertain. The germline V and J ends were trimmed by 9 bases and 2 bases, with 8 bases remaining between them. The CDR3 contains 11 residues. CDR3 nucleotide sequence: TGTGCCAGGGCGGGGACCTACGAGCAGTACTTC. It encodes CARAGTYEQYF.

This sequence joins TRBV6-1 and TRBJ2-3, with D maybe TRBD2 (5 bases). V gave up 8 bases and J gave up 0 bases, with 12 bases separating them. This CDR3 comprises 14 residues. The V gene's germline CDR1 is MNHNS and CDR2 SASEGT. CDR3 in amino acids: CASRRRTSTDTQYF. CDR3 coding DNA: TGTGCCAGCCGGAGGCGTACTAGCACAGATACGCAGTATTTT.

The genes are TRBV4-1 and TRBJ1-1; TRBD1 aligns across 7 bases. Germline V gene lookup returns CDR1 MGHRA and CDR2 YSYEKL. J was trimmed by 7 bases and V by 1 base; bases with no gene match: 6. This CDR3 region has 14 residues. The CDR3 nucleotides read TGCGCCAGCAGCCAAGGAGGGACAGCCGATGAAGCTTTCTTT. Its protein is CASSQGGTADEAFF.

The V and J genes are TRBV7-9 and TRBJ1-3; D unclear. This CDR3 has 14 residues. CDR1 SEHNR and CDR2 FQNEAQ come from the germline V gene (reference sequence). V gave up 4 bases and J gave up 2 bases, with 9 bases separating them. The CDR3 spells CASSSHRTGNTIYF. CDR3 nucleotides: TGTGCCAGCAGCTCCCACCGGACTGGAAACACCATATATTTT.

This chain joins TRBV27 and TRBJ2-1, with D maybe TRBD2 (5 bases). CDR1 is MNHEY, CDR2 SMNVEV, per germline (reference sequence). CDR3 length: 13 amino acids. Trimming pared 7 bases from V and 0 bases from J, leaving 7 bases between. The CDR3 bases are TGTGCCAGCATTAGCGCCTCCTACAATGAGCAGTTCTTC. This sequence encodes CASISASYNEQFF.

The V call is TRBV6-4, the J call TRBJ2-3; D may be TRBD1 or TRBD2 (5 bases each). The V and J ends lost 0 bases and 1 base respectively, with 8 bases between them. The CDR3 length is 15 residues. CDR1 is MRHNA and CDR2 is SNTAGT in the germline V gene. The CDR3 here is CASSDSVGGTDTQYF. The CDR3 DNA sequence: TGTGCCAGCAGTGACTCGGTGGGGGGCACAGATACGCAGTATTTT.

A single count supports this clone. The chain uses TRBV7-8 and TRBJ1-6, with a weak D call TRBD1 (5 bases). In germline, CDR1 is SGHVS, CDR2 FQNEAQ. The V gene lost 1 base and the J gene lost 12 bases, with 13 bases spanning the gap. The CDR3 is 14 amino acids. The CDR3 sequence is CASSLGGGFLPLHF. CDR3 bases: TGTGCCAGCAGCTTAGGTGGGGGGTTTTTACCCCTCCACTTT.

The chain couples TRBV6-6 to TRBJ1-2; no reliable D call. This CDR3 region has 11 residues. In germline, CDR1 is MNHNY, CDR2 SVGAGI (reference sequence). Trimming cost V 6 bases and J 8 bases, with 10 bases left between them. The chain's CDR3 is CASSFEGGYTF. CDR3 bases: TGTGCCAGCAGCTTCGAAGGCGGCTACACCTTC.

The V gene is TRBV28, the J gene TRBJ2-1; perhaps D is TRBD1 or TRBD2 (5 bases each). Germline lookup yields CDR1 MDHEN and CDR2 SYDVKM. Trimming cost V 6 bases and J 0 bases, with 27 bases left between them. There are 20 residues in the CDR3. CDR3 sequence (DNA): TGTGCCAGCAGCCCTCTTGCAGGCCCTCGGGGCTTGAGCTCCTACAATGAGCAGTTCTTC. Its protein product is CASSPLAGPRGLSSYNEQFF.

CDR3 sequence (DNA): TGTGCCAGCTCAGCTAACCAAGATGTTGTTGAAAAACTGTTTTTT. Protein: CASSANQDVVEKLFF. V usage is TRBV18 and J usage is TRBJ1-4; D unclear. Germline CDR1 and CDR2: KGHSH and LQKENI. This CDR3 has 15 residues. The ends were cut back, 5 bases at V and 7 bases at J, with 17 bases in the middle.

The chain carries TRBV27 and TRBJ2-3, with D unresolved. Between the trimmed V and J ends, which lost 3 bases and 3 bases, there was a span of 7 bases. CDR3 size: 13 residues. Per germline, CDR1 MNHEY and CDR2 SMNVEV (reference sequence). The CDR3 here is CASSLFETDTQYF. The CDR3 nucleotides are TGTGCCAGCAGTTTGTTTGAGACAGATACGCAGTATTTT.

The chain is built from TRBV9 and TRBJ1-5; tentatively, D is TRBD1 (5 bases). The germline gives CDR1 SGDLS, CDR2 YYNGEE. The V end was cut by 0 bases, the J end by 6 bases, with 10 bases between. The CDR3 is 14 residues long. The DNA of the CDR3 is TGTGCCAGCAGCGTAGAGGGCAGGGCTCAGCCCCAGCATTTT. Translation: CASSVEGRAQPQHF.

The CDR3 DNA is TGCAGCGCCGAGGGGGCTCAGAACACTGAAGCTTTCTTT. Encoded protein: CSAEGAQNTEAFF. This sequence joins TRBV29-1 and TRBJ1-1; 7 bases align to TRBD1. V dropped 7 bases and J dropped 1; count of bases not matched to a gene: 6. Germline V lookup: CDR1 SQVTM, CDR2 ANQGSEA. The CDR3 is 13 amino acids.

The chain combines TRBV10-2 with TRBJ2-5; D gene ambiguous. V was cut by 4 bases and J by 2 bases, with 5 bases left in between. This CDR3 region has 12 residues. Germline CDR1 and CDR2: WSHSY and SAAADI. The CDR3 sequence: CASSADQETQYF. DNA of the CDR3: TGCGCCAGCAGTGCGGATCAAGAGACCCAGTACTTC.

The rearrangement joins TRBV19 to TRBJ1-4; D gene uncertain. V gave up 5 bases and J gave up 4 bases, with 14 bases separating them. Germline V gene data show CDR1 as LNHDA and CDR2 as SQIVND (reference sequence). The CDR3 has 15 amino acids. The CDR3 nucleotides are TGTGCCAGTAGTTTTCATCGAGCGCTTAATGAAAAACTGTTTTTT. It is translated as CASSFHRALNEKLFF.

The chain links TRBV5-1 to TRBJ2-5; 12 bases line up with TRBD2. The CDR3 has 18 residues. V lost 0 bases to trimming and J lost 4 bases; unmatched junction nucleotides: 10. The germline V gene encodes CDR1 SGHRS and CDR2 YFSETQ. The CDR3 DNA reads TGCGCCAGCAGCTTGGACGGACTAGCGGGGCCACCACGAGAGACCCAGTACTTC. Translated, it gives CASSLDGLAGPPRETQYF.

The count of this clone is one. The chain uses TRBV7-8 and TRBJ2-7; the match to TRBD1 covers 8 bases. The ends lost 3 bases at V and 4 bases at J; junction bases unmatched: 8. Germline V CDR1 and CDR2: SGHVS, FQNEAQ. CDR3 size: 15 residues. The CDR3: CASSFPGTGEYEQYF. As DNA, the CDR3 is TGTGCCAGCAGCTTCCCCGGGACAGGTGAATACGAGCAGTACTTC.

The chain recombines TRBV9 with TRBJ2-1; 14 bases line up with TRBD2. Trimming at V came to 3 bases and at J to 0 bases, leaving 11 bases not matched to a gene. CDR1 and CDR2 from the germline V gene are SGDLS and YYNGEE. There are 20 residues in the CDR3. The CDR3 region has the DNA TGTGCCAGCAGCGCTCCTCCGGGACTAGCGGGGGCCAGCTCCTACAATGAGCAGTTCTTC. Its protein product is CASSAPPGLAGASSYNEQFF.

The CDR3 DNA follows: TGTGCCAGCAGCAGAACAGGGGGAGTGAACACTGAAGCTTTCTTT. Its protein is CASSRTGGVNTEAFF. This rearrangement joins TRBV5-4 to TRBJ1-1, with 8 bases aligning to TRBD1. CDR3 length: 15 residues. Trimming took 4 bases from V and 0 from J; bases not matched to a gene: 5. CDR1 is SGHNT and CDR2 is YYREEE in the germline V gene (reference sequence).

This chain uses TRBV4-1 with TRBJ2-7; 7 positions agree with TRBD2. Germline V lookup: CDR1 MGHRA, CDR2 YSYEKL. The CDR3 length is 14 residues. The V segment lost 0 bases and the J segment 3 bases; nucleotides outside the gene matches: 2. The CDR3 spells CASSQDPSGYEQYF. The CDR3 nucleotides read TGCGCCAGCAGCCAAGATCCTAGCGGCTACGAGCAGTACTTC.

The genes are TRBV2 and TRBJ1-6; D gene unclear. The V gene lost 7 bases and the J gene lost 0 bases, with 16 bases spanning the gap. Germline assignment: CDR1 SNHLY and CDR2 FYNNEI. The CDR3 runs to 17 residues. The CDR3 here is CASTMKGGSSYNSPLHF. CDR3 sequence (DNA): TGTGCCAGCACCATGAAGGGCGGGAGCTCCTATAATTCACCCCTCCACTTT.

This chain uses TRBV7-9 with TRBJ2-7, with D unclear. Germline-derived CDR1 and CDR2 are SEHNR and FQNEAQ (reference sequence). CDR3 length: 11 amino acids. V was clipped by 3 bases and J by 3 bases, with 3 bases between them. The DNA for the CDR3 is TGTGCCAGCAGCTTGAGCTACGAGCAGTACTTC. Translated, it gives CASSLSYEQYF.

The chain employs TRBV5-6 and TRBJ2-3; tentative D call: TRBD1 (6 bases). Deletions cut 4 bases from V and 5 bases from J, with 11 bases between. CDR1 SGHDT and CDR2 YYEEEE come from the germline V gene. There are 13 residues in the CDR3. The CDR3 is CASSLRGGDTQYF. The CDR3 coding sequence is TGTGCCAGCAGCCTACGAGGGGGAGATACGCAGTATTTT.

This chain links TRBV5-1 with TRBJ1-1; 7 nucleotides match TRBD1. V was clipped by 3 bases and J by 5 bases; unmatched bases: 10. Germline-derived CDR1 and CDR2 are SGHRS and YFSETQ. The CDR3 is 15 residues long. The CDR3 coding sequence is TGCGCCAGCAGCTCCTCGGACAGGAGGGGTACTGAAGCTTTCTTT. Translating gives CASSSSDRRGTEAFF. The full variable domain, in which reference TRBV5-1 and TRBJ1-1 provide the parts outside the CDR3, is KAGVTQTPRYLIKTRGQQVTLSCSPISGHRSVSWYQQTPGQGLQFLFEYFSETQRNKGNFPGRFSGRQFSNSRSEMNVSTLELGDSALYLCASSSSDRRGTEAFFGQGTRLTVV.